This T cell receptor (beta chain) was profiled in a study of T cell responses to AZD1222 COVID-19 vaccine. Study findings and constraints: Donors in the cohort were predominantly white British and more often female, and clonal diversity was possibly underestimated.

Generated by immunoSEQ multiplex PCR, the TCRdb table keeps only in-frame clones and is missing some. This sample has 98,000 or so clones; about four fifths occur once, and the top ten carry approximately 14%. Germline assignment: CDR1 MDHEN and CDR2 SYDVKM. V was pared by 2 bases and J by 8 bases, with 12 bases between. The CDR3 sequence is 13 residues long. This clone has only a few counts. What it binds is unknown. Whether given at about 4 or about 12 weeks, second doses were pooled. This sequence originates from an adult who received the AZD1222 COVID-19 vaccine. Sample: peripheral blood, taken 28 days after the second AZD1222 dose. This chain joins TRBV28 and TRBJ1-2, with D unclear. CDR3 sequence (DNA): TGTGCCAGCAGTTTAGGTGGCCTCGGGGGCTACACCTTC. Its translation is CASSLGGLGGYTF.